These 29 T cell receptor beta chains share one sample of origin, sequenced in a study of blood T cell repertoires in COVID-19. Method: immunoSEQ multiplex PCR; TCRdb's copy keeps in-frame clones and lacks some. The sample holds 50,000 to 85,000 clones, just under 80% seen once. The sequencing sample was made of peripheral blood. All receptors derive from a human donor in a cohort sampled during active COVID-19.

The V gene is TRBV6-1, the J gene TRBJ1-5; D is unclear. In germline, CDR1 is MNHNS, CDR2 SASEGT. V lost 3 bases to trimming and J lost 11 bases, with 8 bases between them. This CDR3 region has 11 residues. CDR3: CASSEDWSQHF. DNA of the CDR3: TGTGCCAGCAGTGAGGACTGGTCCCAGCATTTT.

This clone is a singleton in its sample. The V gene is TRBV7-9, the J gene TRBJ2-2, with D tentatively TRBD1 (5 bases). Germline V CDR1 and CDR2: SEHNR, FQNEAQ (reference sequence). V lost 1 base to trimming and J lost 6 bases, with 15 bases between them. This CDR3 has 16 amino acids. The DNA of the CDR3 is TGTGCCAGCAGCTTAGGGTTGGACAACAATCCCGGGGAGCTGTTTTTT. This codes for CASSLGLDNNPGELFF.

The rearrangement links TRBV19 to TRBJ2-7; D is unresolved. The CDR3 has 14 residues. V was clipped by 5 bases and J by 2 bases, with 13 bases between them. The germline gives CDR1 LNHDA, CDR2 SQIVND (reference sequence). DNA of the CDR3: TGTGCCAGTAGTTTGGCAGGCCTCCCCTACGAGCAGTACTTC. It specifies CASSLAGLPYEQYF. Combining the CDR3 with reference TRBV19 and TRBJ2-7 gives the whole variable domain DGGITQSPKYLFRKEGQNVTLSCEQNLNHDAMYWYRQDPGQGLRLIYYSQIVNDFQKGDIAEGYSVSREKKESFPLTVTSAQKNPTAFYLCASSLAGLPYEQYFGPGTRLTVT.

The chain links TRBV5-4 to TRBJ2-7; 7 bases match TRBD2. Germline V CDR1 and CDR2: SGHNT, YYREEE (reference sequence). CDR3 length: 16 amino acids. After removal of 4 bases from V and 2 bases from J, the junction contained 12 bases not matched to a gene. CDR3 nucleotide sequence: TGTGCCAGCAGCCGGGAGGTCCCCGACAGCACCTACGAGCAGTACTTC. It yields the protein CASSREVPDSTYEQYF.

The chain couples TRBV5-6 to TRBJ1-2; D gene ambiguous. Trimming removed 0 bases at V and 8 bases at J, with 17 bases between. The germline CDR1 and CDR2 sequences are SGHDT and YYEEEE. This CDR3 is 15 amino acids long. The CDR3 DNA follows: TGTGCCAGCAGCTTGGCGGGGAGGGAGCTGATCGGCTACACCTTC. It yields the protein CASSLAGRELIGYTF.

The V call is TRBV19, the J call TRBJ2-3; D remains unclear. The germline V gene encodes CDR1 LNHDA and CDR2 SQIVND (reference sequence). Trimming shortened V by 7 bases and J by 2 bases, and 16 bases separated the two germline ends. This CDR3 has 15 amino acids. The CDR3 nucleotides read TGTGCCAGTACCCGCAATCCACACGCCACAGATACGCAGTATTTT. It is translated as CASTRNPHATDTQYF.

The rearrangement joins TRBV11-2 to TRBJ2-7; tentative D call: TRBD2 (5 bases). The V and J ends lost 8 bases and 2 bases respectively, with 16 bases between them. Germline CDR1 SGHAT, CDR2 FQNNGV. This CDR3 is 14 amino acids long. The CDR3 DNA reads as TGTGCCAGCGGCCACTGGAGGAGGCCCTACGAGCAGTACTTC. Its translation: CASGHWRRPYEQYF.

The rearrangement uses TRBV30 and TRBJ1-4; D is unresolved. CDR1 GTSNPN and CDR2 SVGIG come from the germline V gene (reference sequence). This CDR3 has 15 amino acids. V was trimmed by 4 bases and J by 0 bases, leaving 12 bases between them. CDR3 DNA sequence: TGTGCCTGGAAAACCAGATTCTCAACTAATGAAAAACTGTTTTTT. It yields the protein CAWKTRFSTNEKLFF.

The rearrangement links TRBV3-1 (or the pseudogene TRBV3-2) to TRBJ2-3; 7 bases map to TRBD1. This CDR3 contains 16 residues. With 0 bases clipped from V and 6 bases from J, the junction kept 9 bases outside the gene matches. The germline V gene has CDR1 LGHDT and CDR2 YNNKEL (reference sequence). The DNA for the CDR3 is TGTGCCAGCAGCCAAGATAGGCCAGGGGGTGGGGATACGCAGTATTTT. It codes for CASSQDRPGGGDTQYF.

The chain carries TRBV7-8 and TRBJ1-2; 7 nucleotides align to TRBD1. The germline V gene encodes CDR1 SGHVS and CDR2 FQNEAQ. CDR3 size: 13 residues. The J segment lost 4 bases and the V segment lost 7 bases, leaving 6 bases of the junction unmatched. As DNA, the CDR3 is TGTGCCAGCAACCCAGGGGGGCTCTATGGCTACACCTTC. Its protein is CASNPGGLYGYTF.

The chain carries TRBV11-3 and TRBJ2-1, with 11 bases lining up with TRBD2. Germline-derived CDR1 and CDR2 are SGHNT and YENEEA. The trim removed 4 bases at V and 5 bases at J, leaving 10 bases unmatched. The CDR3 covers 17 residues. CDR3 in DNA: TGTGCCAGCAGCTCCCCCCCCCTAGCGGGAGGCCACAATGAGCAGTTCTTC. Translated: CASSSPPLAGGHNEQFF.

The J gene is TRBJ2-3, the V gene TRBV28; TRBD2 matches 10 bases. J lost 5 bases, V lost 3 bases, and 5 bases had no gene match. The CDR3 spans 15 residues. Looked up from germline, CDR1 is MDHEN and CDR2 is SYDVKM. This chain's CDR3 is CASSFKREGIDTQYF. The CDR3 coding sequence is TGTGCCAGCAGTTTCAAGCGGGAGGGCATAGATACGCAGTATTTT.

V usage is TRBV5-1 and J usage is TRBJ1-2; 10 positions match TRBD1. CDR3 size: 14 residues. J gave up 2 bases and V 4 bases, and 2 bases lay outside the gene matches. Germline loops: CDR1 SGHRS, CDR2 YFSETQ. CDR3 protein: CASSKDRGNYGYTF. The DNA for the CDR3 is TGCGCCAGCAGCAAGGACAGGGGGAACTATGGCTACACCTTC.

This clone was counted a few times. V and J are TRBV7-2 and TRBJ2-3, with 7 bases aligning to TRBD1. Per the germline V gene, CDR1 is SGHTA and CDR2 is FQGNSA. J was trimmed by 2 bases and V by 1 base; bases with no gene match: 3. The CDR3 contains 15 residues. CDR3 nucleotide sequence: TGTGCCAGCAGCTTAGACAGGGGATACACAGATACGCAGTATTTT. This translates into CASSLDRGYTDTQYF.

The chain carries TRBV5-6 and TRBJ2-1; 14 bases line up with TRBD2. Germline CDR1 SGHDT, CDR2 YYEEEE. The CDR3 is 19 amino acids. Unmatched junction bases numbered 14, after V lost 0 bases and J lost 9 bases. CDR3 sequence reads: CASSLGTSGRQKGFREQFF. The CDR3 nucleotides are TGTGCCAGCAGCTTGGGGACTAGCGGGAGGCAGAAGGGTTTTCGTGAGCAGTTCTTC. The full variable domain, in which reference TRBV5-6 and TRBJ2-1 provide the parts outside the CDR3, is DAGVTQSPTHLIKTRGQQVTLRCSPKSGHDTVSWYQQALGQGPQFIFQYYEEEERQRGNFPDRFSGHQFPNYSSELNVNALLLGDSALYLCASSLGTSGRQKGFREQFFGPGTRLTVL.

The CDR3 spells CASSLSDPEGPQHF. In DNA, the CDR3 is TGTGCCAGCAGTTTATCGGACCCGGAGGGGCCCCAGCATTTT. The chain carries TRBV28 and TRBJ1-5; no reliable D call. Looked up from germline, CDR1 is MDHEN and CDR2 is SYDVKM. V was cut by 1 base and J by 9 bases, with 13 bases left in between. This CDR3 has 14 amino acids.

By its share, this clone is hyperexpanded (1% or more). The V gene is TRBV6-5, the J gene TRBJ1-1; no definite D call. V lost 7 bases and J 2 bases, leaving 5 bases between the germline ends. This CDR3 is built from 11 residues. Germline V gene lookup returns CDR1 MNHEY and CDR2 SVGAGI. The DNA for the CDR3 is TGTGCCAGCATCTCTAACACTGAAGCTTTCTTT. Translated, it gives CASISNTEAFF.

The V call is TRBV11-2, the J call TRBJ1-1; D call uncertain. The length of the CDR3 is 13 residues. Looked up from germline, CDR1 is SGHAT and CDR2 is FQNNGV. Trimming took 5 bases from V and 1 from J, leaving 8 bases between them. CDR3 DNA sequence: TGTGCCAGCAGCGAGAGACAGAACACTGAAGCTTTCTTT. Its protein product is CASSERQNTEAFF.

The genes are TRBV5-8 and TRBJ2-4; D is perhaps TRBD2 (5 bases). Per the germline V gene, CDR1 is SGHTS and CDR2 is YDEGEE. The CDR3 loop spans 15 amino acids. V was clipped by 9 bases and J by 1 base, with 17 bases between them. CDR3 residues: CATRVSGSAKNIQYF. CDR3 in DNA: TGTGCCACCCGGGTCTCGGGATCGGCCAAAAACATTCAGTACTTC.

V is TRBV5-5 and J is TRBJ1-1; D uncertain. Trimming left V 3 bases short and J 0 bases short, with 9 bases between. The length of the CDR3 is 14 residues. In germline, CDR1 is SGHKS, CDR2 YYEKEE (reference sequence). CDR3 protein: CASSWQVMNTEAFF. Written as DNA, the CDR3 is TGTGCCAGCAGCTGGCAGGTCATGAACACTGAAGCTTTCTTT. Variable domain in full (rest from reference TRBV5-5 and TRBJ1-1): DAGVTQSPTHLIKTRGQQVTLRCSPISGHKSVSWYQQVLGQGPQFIFQYYEKEERGRGNFPDRFSARQFPNYSSELNVNALLLGDSALYLCASSWQVMNTEAFFGQGTRLTVV.

The V call is TRBV28, the J call TRBJ1-6; a possible D gene is TRBD1 (5 bases). This CDR3 has 12 residues. CDR1 MDHEN and CDR2 SYDVKM come from the germline V gene. Trimming left V 9 bases short and J 10 bases short, with 13 bases between. DNA of the CDR3: TGTGCCAGTTTTCGGGGGGGGTCACCCCTCCACTTT. Translation: CASFRGGSPLHF.

The chain combines TRBV6-1 with TRBJ1-4; D remains unclear. CDR1 is MNHNS, CDR2 SASEGT, per germline. V dropped 2 bases and J dropped 4 bases, with 8 bases sitting between them. The CDR3 consists of 14 residues. The CDR3 region has the DNA TGTGCCAGCAGTGAAATGTCCGGTAATGAAAAACTGTTTTTT. It translates to CASSEMSGNEKLFF.

The chain has TRBV5-1 and TRBJ2-7; D perhaps matches TRBD1 (6 bases). V lost 4 bases and J lost 1, with 12 bases in between. There are 14 residues in the CDR3. Per the germline V gene, CDR1 is SGHRS and CDR2 is YFSETQ. CDR3 nucleotides: TGCGCCAGCAGCCAGGGACAAATTTCCTACGAGCAGTACTTC. This gives the protein CASSQGQISYEQYF.

This clone was seen only a few times. The rearrangement joins TRBV28 to TRBJ2-7, with D perhaps TRBD1 (7 bases). The CDR3 is made up of 14 amino acids. Trimming took off 7 bases at V and 6 bases at J, with 19 bases between the two ends. The germline V gene has CDR1 MDHEN and CDR2 SYDVKM. Here the CDR3 reads CASITTGRNVEQYF. As DNA, the CDR3 is TGTGCCAGCATAACGACAGGGAGGAATGTCGAGCAGTACTTC.

This clone was picked up a small number of times. This chain links TRBV10-1 with TRBJ2-1; 8 bases match TRBD2. This CDR3 has 15 amino acids. Germline loops: CDR1 WNHNN, CDR2 SYGVQD (reference sequence). Trimming removed 5 bases from V and 3 bases from J; junction bases left unmatched: 6. CDR3 sequence reads: CASSPQRELYNEQFF. The CDR3 DNA reads as TGCGCCAGCAGTCCCCAGCGGGAGCTCTACAATGAGCAGTTCTTC.

This chain links TRBV30 with TRBJ2-7, with 9 bases fitting TRBD1. The CDR3 is 12 amino acids. Germline CDR1 reads GTSNPN; CDR2 reads SVGIG (reference sequence). The trim removed 8 bases at V and 5 bases at J, leaving 7 bases unmatched. The CDR3 spells CAGRDRAHEQYF. In nucleotides, the CDR3 is TGTGCCGGCCGGGACAGGGCCCACGAGCAGTACTTC.

The chain uses TRBV30 and TRBJ2-7, with D possibly being TRBD2 (6 bases). The germline V gene encodes CDR1 GTSNPN and CDR2 SVGIG (reference sequence). This CDR3 comprises 12 residues. V lost 0 bases to trimming and J lost 5 bases, with 8 bases between them. The CDR3 DNA is TGTGCCTGGAGTGTTGCGGGGAACGAGCAGTACTTC. Protein sequence: CAWSVAGNEQYF.

This sequence joins TRBV18 and TRBJ2-1; D may be TRBD1 (6 bases). Trimming pared 5 bases from V and 4 bases from J, leaving 24 bases between. Germline V lookup: CDR1 KGHSH, CDR2 LQKENI. This CDR3 contains 18 residues. CDR3 DNA sequence: TGTGCCAGCTCATCCGAGGATTACTCCGGGACATATTACAATGAGCAGTTCTTC. Amino acids: CASSSEDYSGTYYNEQFF.

The chain's CDR3 is CASSYELASSYEQYF. CDR3 DNA sequence: TGTGCCAGCAGTTACGAACTAGCGAGCTCCTACGAGCAGTACTTC. The chain uses TRBV6-2 or TRBV6-3 and TRBJ2-7; the match to TRBD2 covers 7 bases. CDR3 length equals 15 residues. With 2 bases clipped from V and 0 bases from J, the junction kept 4 bases outside the gene matches. CDR1 and CDR2 from the germline V gene are MNHEY and SVGEGT.